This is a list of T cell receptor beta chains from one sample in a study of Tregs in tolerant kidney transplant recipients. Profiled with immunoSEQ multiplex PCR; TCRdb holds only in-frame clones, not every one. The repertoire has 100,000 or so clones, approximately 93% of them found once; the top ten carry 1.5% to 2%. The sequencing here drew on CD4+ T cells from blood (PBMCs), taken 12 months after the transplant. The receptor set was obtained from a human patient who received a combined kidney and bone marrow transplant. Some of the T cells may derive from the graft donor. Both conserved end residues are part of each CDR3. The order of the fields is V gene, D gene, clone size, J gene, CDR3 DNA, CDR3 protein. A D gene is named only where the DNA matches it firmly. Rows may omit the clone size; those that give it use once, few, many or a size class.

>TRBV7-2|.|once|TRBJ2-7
TGTGCCAGCAGCTCCAGAACCTACGAGCAGTACTTC
CASSSRTYEQYF
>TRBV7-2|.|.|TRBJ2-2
TGTGCCAGCAGCCGGGACACTTACACCGGGGAGCTGTTTTTT
CASSRDTYTGELFF
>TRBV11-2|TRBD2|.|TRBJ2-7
TGTGCCAGCAGCTTAGTCGGCGGGAGGGCGTCCTACGAGCAGTACTTC
CASSLVGGRASYEQYF
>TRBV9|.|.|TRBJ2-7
TGTGCCAGCAGCCCCACCTGGGAAGGGGTTGGACACGAGCAGTACTTC
CASSPTWEGVGHEQYF
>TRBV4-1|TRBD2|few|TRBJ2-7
TGCGCCAGCAGCCAAGTCGTAATGGGACTAGCGGGAGGCTACGAGCAGTACTTC
CASSQVVMGLAGGYEQYF
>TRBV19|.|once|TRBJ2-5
TGTGCCAGTAATTATGCCGGGACAAGCCAAGAGACCCAGTACTTC
CASNYAGTSQETQYF
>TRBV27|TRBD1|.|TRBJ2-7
TGTGCCAGCAGTTTAACCGGGACAGGGGGCCCGTACGAGCAGTACTTC
CASSLTGTGGPYEQYF
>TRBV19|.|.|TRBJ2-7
TGTGCCAGTAGTAGCGGATGGCCCCACGAGCAGTACTTC
CASSSGWPHEQYF
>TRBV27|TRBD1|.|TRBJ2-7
TGTGCCAGCAGTTGGGGACAGGGGCGGAACGAGCAGTACTTC
CASSWGQGRNEQYF
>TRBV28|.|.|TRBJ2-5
TGTGCCAGCAGTTTTTGGGGGGAGGAAGAGACCCAGTACTTC
CASSFWGEEETQYF
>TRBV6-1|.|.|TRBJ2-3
TGTGCCAGCAACGGGGGGCTAAGCACAGATACGCAGTATTTT
CASNGGLSTDTQYF
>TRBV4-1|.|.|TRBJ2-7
TGCGCCAGCAGCCTGCAATCCGAGACCCTCGCAGGGCAGTACTTC
CASSLQSETLAGQYF
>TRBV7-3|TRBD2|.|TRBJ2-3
TGTGCCAGCAGCTTAACTCCAGCGGGAGCAGATACGCAGTATTTT
CASSLTPAGADTQYF
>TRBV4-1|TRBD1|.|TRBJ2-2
TGCGCCAGCAGCCAAGTCTGGGACAGGAACACCGGGGAGCTGTTTTTT
CASSQVWDRNTGELFF
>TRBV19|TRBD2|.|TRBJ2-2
TGTGCCAGTGTCCTCCTAGCGGGAGGGACCGGGGAGCTGTTTTTT
CASVLLAGGTGELFF
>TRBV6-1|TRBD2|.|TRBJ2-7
TGTGCCAGCAGTGAAAATGGACTAGCGGGAGCCGAGCAGTACTTC
CASSENGLAGAEQYF
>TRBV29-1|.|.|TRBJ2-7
TGCAGCGCAACTTTACACCAGGGCTACGAGCAGTACTTC
CSATLHQGYEQYF
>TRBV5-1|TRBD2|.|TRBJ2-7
TGCGCCAGCAGCCCCGGGACTAGCGGGAAAATGTACGAGCAGTACTTC
CASSPGTSGKMYEQYF
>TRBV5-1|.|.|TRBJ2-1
TGCGCCAGCGGATCGAGGGGACACCCTAATGAGCAGTTCTTC
CASGSRGHPNEQFF
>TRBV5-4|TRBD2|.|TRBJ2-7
TGTGCCAGCAGCCCTGGGGTAGCGGGCTCAAGCTCCTACGAGCAGTACTTC
CASSPGVAGSSSYEQYF
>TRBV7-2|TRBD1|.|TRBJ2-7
TGTGCCAGCAGCGTGACAGGGCCGACTACCTACGAGCAGTACTTC
CASSVTGPTTYEQYF
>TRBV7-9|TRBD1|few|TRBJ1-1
TGTGCCAGCAGCTTGACAGGGGAGAACACTGAAGCTTTCTTT
CASSLTGENTEAFF
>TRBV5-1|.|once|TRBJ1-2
TGCGCCAGCAGCCGCGACAGGAGAGGGAAGGGGGTGGCAATAGGAGGCTACACCTTC
CASSRDRRGKGVAIGGYTF
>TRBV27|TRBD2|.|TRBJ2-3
TGTGCCAGCAGCTCCGGGACTAGCGGGAGCTATGGCACAGATACGCAGTATTTT
CASSSGTSGSYGTDTQYF
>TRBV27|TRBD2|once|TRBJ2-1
TGTGCCAGCAGACGACTAGCGTCCTACAATGAGCAGTTCTTC
CASRRLASYNEQFF
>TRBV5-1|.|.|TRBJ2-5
TGCGCCAGCAGCACCGGACGGACTGAAGAGACCCAGTACTTC
CASSTGRTEETQYF
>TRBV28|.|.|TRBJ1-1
TGTGCCAGCACCCGGGGTACTAAGAACACTGAAGCTTTCTTT
CASTRGTKNTEAFF
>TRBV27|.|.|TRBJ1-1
TGTGCCAGCAGTACACCCCTGGGGGCTCGAGCTTTCTTT
CASSTPLGARAFF
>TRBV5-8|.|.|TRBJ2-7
TGTGCCAGCAGCCGCCACAGGGAGGGTATATACGAGCAGTACTTC
CASSRHREGIYEQYF
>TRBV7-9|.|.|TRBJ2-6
TGTGCCAGCAGCGGCCGGGGAACGTTTCGGGCCAACGTCCTGACTTTC
CASSGRGTFRANVLTF
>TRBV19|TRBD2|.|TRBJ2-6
TGTGCCAGGGGGGAGCGGGAGAACTCTGGGGCCAACGTCCTGACTTTC
CARGERENSGANVLTF
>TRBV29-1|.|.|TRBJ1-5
TGCAGCGCACATATCACCCAGCATTTT
CSAHITQHF
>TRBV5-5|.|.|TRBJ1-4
TGTGCCAGCACCCCCGAGGGCCGCAGTAATGAAAAACTGTTTTTT
CASTPEGRSNEKLFF
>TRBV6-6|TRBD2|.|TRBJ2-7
TGTGCCAGCAGTTACGAGGGGACTAGCCGCGAGCAGTACTTC
CASSYEGTSREQYF
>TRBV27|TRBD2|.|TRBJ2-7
TGTGCCAGCAGTTTATCTATCGGGGGGTTCCACGAGCAGTACTTC
CASSLSIGGFHEQYF
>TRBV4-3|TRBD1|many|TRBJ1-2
TGCGCCAGCAGCCCGGGACAGGGGGCGCGCTATGGCTACACCTTC
CASSPGQGARYGYTF
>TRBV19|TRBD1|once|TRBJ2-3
TGTGCCAGTTCCCCTTGGACAGGGAGCACAGATACGCAGTATTTT
CASSPWTGSTDTQYF
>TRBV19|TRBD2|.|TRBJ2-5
TGTGCCAGTAGTATAGTGCTAGCGGGGGGCCTGGAGGCCCAGTACTTC
CASSIVLAGGLEAQYF
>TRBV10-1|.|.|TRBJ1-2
TGCGCCAGCCCTCCGGTGGGAGGTGGCTACACCTTC
CASPPVGGGYTF
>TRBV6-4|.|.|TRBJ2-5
TGTGCCAGCAGGAGACAGCCCGAAGAGACCCAGTACTTC
CASRRQPEETQYF
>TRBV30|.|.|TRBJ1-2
TGTGCCTGGAGTGTACTCCGACAGACCGTAGGCTATGGCTACACCTTC
CAWSVLRQTVGYGYTF
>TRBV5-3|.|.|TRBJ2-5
TGTGCCAGAGACCCAGGGGCGGCCTTGGGTGAGACCCAGTACTTC
CARDPGAALGETQYF
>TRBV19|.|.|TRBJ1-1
TGTGCCAGTAGTAGAGCGGGGAACACTGAAGCTTTCTTT
CASSRAGNTEAFF
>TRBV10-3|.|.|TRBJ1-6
TGTGCCATCAGAGACTTACAGGGTTCACCCCTCCACTTT
CAIRDLQGSPLHF
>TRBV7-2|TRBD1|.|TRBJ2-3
TGTGCCAGCAGCTCATACGTTTACAGGGGAAACCGCACAGATACGCAGTATTTT
CASSSYVYRGNRTDTQYF
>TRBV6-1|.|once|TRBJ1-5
TGTGCCAGCATACGGGGGACCATTAGCAATCAGCCCCAGCATTTT
CASIRGTISNQPQHF
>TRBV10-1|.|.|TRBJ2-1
TGCGCCACCCACCGGGTCGATGAGCAGTTCTTC
CATHRVDEQFF
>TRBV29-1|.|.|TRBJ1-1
TGCAGCGTTCCCGACTGGAACACTGAAGCTTTCTTT
CSVPDWNTEAFF
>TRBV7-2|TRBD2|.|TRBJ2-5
TGTGCCAGCAGCCAGACTAGCGGGAGGGTAGAGACCCAGTACTTC
CASSQTSGRVETQYF
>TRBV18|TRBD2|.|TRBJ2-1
TGTGCCAGCTCACCCAGAATAGCGGGAAGTTATGAGCAGTTCTTC
CASSPRIAGSYEQFF
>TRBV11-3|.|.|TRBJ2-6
TGTGCCAGCAGCTTCGTCGCTAACTCTGGGGCCAACGTCCTGACTTTC
CASSFVANSGANVLTF
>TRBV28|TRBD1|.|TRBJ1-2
TGTGCCAGCATCCCAGGGGGCCTCGGAGACTATGGCTACACCTTC
CASIPGGLGDYGYTF